This T cell receptor (beta chain) was sequenced in a study of blood T cell repertoires in COVID-19. Authors' data handling: From reference gene primer amplification, estimates of nucleated cell counts were derived. Method: immunoSEQ multiplex PCR; TCRdb's copy keeps in-frame clones and lacks some. V, J and clone size derive from that table, while D and trimming were established from the DNA sequence. The sample has around 92,000 clones; 75% to 90% are singletons. Trimming removed 7 bases at V and 2 bases at J, with 11 bases between. CDR1 SGHTA and CDR2 FQGNSA come from the germline V gene. This CDR3 has 13 amino acids.

Sequencing was performed on peripheral blood. The receptor comes from a woman of 80 years or more with active COVID-19. V is TRBV7-2 and J is TRBJ1-2, with D perhaps matching TRBD1 (6 bases). DNA for the CDR3: TGTGCCAGCAAGCAGGGGAGAAACTATGGCTACACCTTC. This gives the protein CASKQGRNYGYTF.